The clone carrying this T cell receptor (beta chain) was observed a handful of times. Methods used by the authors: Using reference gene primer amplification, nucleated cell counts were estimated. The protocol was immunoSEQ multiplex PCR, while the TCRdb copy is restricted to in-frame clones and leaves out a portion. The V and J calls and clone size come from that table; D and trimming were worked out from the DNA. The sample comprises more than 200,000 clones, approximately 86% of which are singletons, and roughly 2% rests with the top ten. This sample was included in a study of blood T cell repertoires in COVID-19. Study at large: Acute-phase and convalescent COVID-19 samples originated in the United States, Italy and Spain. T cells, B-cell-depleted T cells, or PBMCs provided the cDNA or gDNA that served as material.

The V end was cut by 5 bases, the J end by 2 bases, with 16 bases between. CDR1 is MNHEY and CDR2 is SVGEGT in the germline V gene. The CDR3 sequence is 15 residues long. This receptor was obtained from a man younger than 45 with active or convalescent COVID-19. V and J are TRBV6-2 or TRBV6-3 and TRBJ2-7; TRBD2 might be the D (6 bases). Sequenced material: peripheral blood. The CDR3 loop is CASSPVAAVTYEQYF. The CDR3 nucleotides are TGTGCCAGCAGTCCAGTAGCGGCGGTGACCTACGAGCAGTACTTC.